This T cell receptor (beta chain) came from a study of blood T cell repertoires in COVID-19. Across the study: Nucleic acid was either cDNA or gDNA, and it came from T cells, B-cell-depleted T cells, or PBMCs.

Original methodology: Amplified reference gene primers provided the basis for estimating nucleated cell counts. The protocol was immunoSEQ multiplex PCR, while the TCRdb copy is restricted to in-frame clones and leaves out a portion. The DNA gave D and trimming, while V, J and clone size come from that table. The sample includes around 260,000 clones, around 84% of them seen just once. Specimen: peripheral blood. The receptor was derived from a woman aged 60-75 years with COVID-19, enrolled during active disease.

The CDR3 loop is CASSSRTGSNQPQHF. CDR3 nucleotides: TGTGCCAGCAGCTCTCGAACAGGTAGCAATCAGCCCCAGCATTTT. The rearrangement uses TRBV5-5 and TRBJ1-5; D perhaps matches TRBD1 (5 bases). Germline-derived CDR1 and CDR2 are SGHKS and YYEKEE (reference sequence). This CDR3 spans 15 amino acids. V gave up 3 bases and J gave up 0 bases, with 10 bases separating them.